This passage covers 15 T cell receptor beta chains from one sample sequenced in a study of blood T cells in healthy people across ages. A sample-barcoded 5' primer and a J-beta primer mix were used in a second PCR of about 6 to 12 cycles. TCRdb independently ran MiXCR on the 5' RACE reads; one entry per CDR3 protein. Of over 1.5 million distinct CDR3 sequences in the sample, roughly 49% were seen once. Sequenced: blood. The receptors were sampled from a woman aged 40 to 50 in good health.

This sequence joins TRBV7-6 and TRBJ2-7; 9 bases align to TRBD1. The germline CDR1 and CDR2 sequences are SGHVS and FNYEAQ. The V segment lost 5 bases and the J segment 4 bases; nucleotides outside the gene matches: 9. This CDR3 contains 15 residues. CDR3 DNA sequence: TGTGCCAGCAGCCCAGGACAGGGGCAGGTTTACGAGCAGTACTTC. This sequence encodes CASSPGQGQVYEQYF.

This clonotype was detected only a few times. V is TRBV5-1 and J is TRBJ2-7; 10 bases are a match to TRBD1. Unmatched junction bases numbered 10, after V lost 5 bases and J lost 5 bases. Germline values: CDR1 SGHRS, CDR2 YFSETQ. The CDR3 loop spans 15 amino acids. CDR3 DNA: TGCGCCAGCAGGCCCCCGGGACAGGGGAACAACGAGCAGTACTTC. Translated: CASRPPGQGNNEQYF.

The V call is TRBV6-1, the J call TRBJ1-2, with a tentative D call TRBD1 (5 bases). V was shortened by 10 bases and J by 4 bases, with 16 bases between the two germline ends. The CDR3 is made up of 13 amino acids. Germline CDR1 and CDR2: MNHNS and SASEGT. The DNA of the CDR3 is TGTGCCACCACCCAAGGGGTTGGCTATGGCTACACCTTC. The encoded protein is CATTQGVGYGYTF.

The chain recombines TRBV4-3 with TRBJ1-2, with D unclear. Germline V gives CDR1 LGHNA, CDR2 YSLEER. V gave up 2 bases and J gave up 1 base, with 11 bases separating them. The CDR3 runs 15 residues. CDR3 DNA sequence: TGCGCCAGCAGCCAACTCACCGGGATTAACTATGGCTACACCTTC. This encodes CASSQLTGINYGYTF.

This rearrangement joins TRBV15 to TRBJ2-3; D is possibly TRBD1 or TRBD2 (6 bases each). The V end lost 0 bases, the J end lost 4 bases, and 11 bases lay between the germline ends. The CDR3 has 15 residues. Germline V gene data show CDR1 as LNHNV and CDR2 as YYDKDF (reference sequence). CDR3 protein: CATSRDGGGSDTQYF. As DNA, the CDR3 is TGTGCCACCAGCAGAGACGGGGGCGGTTCAGATACGCAGTATTTT. The full variable domain, with the rest looked up from reference TRBV15 and TRBJ2-3, is DAMVIQNPRYQVTQFGKPVTLSCSQTLNHNVMYWYQQKSSQAPKLLFHYYDKDFNNEADTPDNFQSRRPNTSFCFLDIRSPGLGDTAMYLCATSRDGGGSDTQYFGPGTRLTVL.

This clonotype came up a few times. V is TRBV12-3 or TRBV12-4 and J is TRBJ2-3; D unclear. The CDR3 is 16 residues long. Trimming cost V 3 bases and J 2 bases, with 15 bases left between them. The CDR3 here is CASSFRPTYFTDTQYF. The CDR3 DNA sequence: TGTGCCAGCAGTTTTAGACCGACCTATTTCACAGATACGCAGTATTTT.

The V gene is TRBV27, the J gene TRBJ2-3, with 10 positions matching TRBD2. V shed 3 bases, J shed 4 bases, and the junction held 10 bases outside the gene matches. The CDR3 spans 17 residues. CDR1 and CDR2 (germline): MNHEY, SMNVEV (reference sequence). CDR3 loop: CASSFPFQRGGADTQYF. The CDR3 coding sequence is TGTGCCAGCAGTTTCCCTTTCCAGCGGGGGGGCGCAGATACGCAGTATTTT.

V is TRBV2 and J is TRBJ1-2; no definite D call. There are 13 residues in the CDR3. The germline V and J ends were trimmed by 3 bases and 5 bases, with 10 bases remaining between them. Germline V gives CDR1 SNHLY, CDR2 FYNNEI. CDR3 loop: CASSDAVGYGYTF. The CDR3 DNA sequence: TGTGCCAGCAGTGACGCGGTGGGGTATGGCTACACCTTC.

The V call is TRBV28, the J call TRBJ1-1; D unresolved. V lost 1 base, J lost 3 bases, and 6 bases lay in between. The germline V gene encodes CDR1 MDHEN and CDR2 SYDVKM. There are 13 residues in the CDR3. This CDR3 is CASSLYKDTEAFF. The CDR3 nucleotides read TGTGCCAGCAGTTTATATAAGGACACTGAAGCTTTCTTT.

CDR3 in DNA: TGTGCCAGCAGTCCCATGGGGGGGGCCCAAGAGACCCAGTACTTC. Translated, it gives CASSPMGGAQETQYF. The V and J genes are TRBV6-5 and TRBJ2-5, with D tentatively TRBD2 (7 bases). Germline V gene data show CDR1 as MNHEY and CDR2 as SVGAGI. The CDR3 has 15 residues. Trimming shortened V by 5 bases and J by 1 base, and 14 bases separated the two germline ends.

V gene TRBV4-2 combines with J gene TRBJ2-3; the match to TRBD1 covers 8 bases. Germline V CDR1 and CDR2: LGHNA, YNFKEQ. Losses at the gene ends were 1 base for V and 4 bases for J; bases not matched to a gene: 4. The CDR3 length is 15 residues. The CDR3 here is CASSQGGTGPDTQYF. CDR3 bases: TGTGCCAGCAGCCAAGGAGGGACAGGTCCAGATACGCAGTATTTT.

The chain uses TRBV9 and TRBJ2-5, with TRBD1 matching over 7 bases. V was pared by 0 bases and J by 1 base, with 12 bases of the junction left unmatched. Germline loops: CDR1 SGDLS, CDR2 YYNGEE. The CDR3 consists of 18 residues. As DNA, the CDR3 is TGTGCCAGCAGCGTAGAGGGCCAGGACAGGTTTTTCCAAGAGACCCAGTACTTC. Translation: CASSVEGQDRFFQETQYF.

A word on this clonotype: The germline gene is not matched at one end of the junction; a read error may be the cause. The chain uses TRBV7-2 and TRBJ1-2, with D possibly being TRBD1 (6 bases). CDR3 length: 13 residues. Germline-derived CDR1 and CDR2 are SGHTA and FQGNSA. CDR3 loop: CAGSPTQGFGYTF. CDR3 nucleotide sequence: TGTGCCGGCAGCCCGACCCAGGGGTTCGGCTACACCTTC. The variable domain in full, completed from reference TRBV7-2 and TRBJ1-2, reads GAGVSQSPSNKVTEKGKDVELRCDPISGHTALYWYRQSLGQGLEFLIYFQGNSAPDKSGLPSDRFSAERTGGSVSTLTIQRTQQEDSAVYLCAGSPTQGFGYTFGSGTRLTVV.

This clonotype was seen just once. The chain carries TRBV6-6 and TRBJ1-2; 8 bases are shared with TRBD1. The CDR3 spans 15 residues. Germline CDR1 reads MNHNY; CDR2 reads SVGAGI (reference sequence). The V and J ends lost 5 bases and 5 bases, in that order; junction bases with no gene match: 10. The CDR3 coding sequence is TGTGCCAGCAGTCCATGGGACAGGTTGGTTTATGGCTACACCTTC. Protein product: CASSPWDRLVYGYTF.

In this sample, this clonotype turned up a few times. The V gene is TRBV28, the J gene TRBJ2-3, with D unresolved. CDR1 is MDHEN and CDR2 is SYDVKM in the germline V gene. V shed 5 bases and J shed 0 bases, with 18 bases lying between them. The CDR3 runs 17 residues. The CDR3, as DNA: TGTGCCAGCAGTCCACTGTTTTGGGGATCTAGCACAGATACGCAGTATTTT. Its translation is CASSPLFWGSSTDTQYF. The full variable domain, with the rest looked up from reference TRBV28 and TRBJ2-3, is DVKVTQSSRYLVKRTGEKVFLECVQDMDHENMFWYRQDPGLGLRLIYFSYDVKMKEKGDIPEGYSVSREKKERFSLILESASTNQTSMYLCASSPLFWGSSTDTQYFGPGTRLTVL.